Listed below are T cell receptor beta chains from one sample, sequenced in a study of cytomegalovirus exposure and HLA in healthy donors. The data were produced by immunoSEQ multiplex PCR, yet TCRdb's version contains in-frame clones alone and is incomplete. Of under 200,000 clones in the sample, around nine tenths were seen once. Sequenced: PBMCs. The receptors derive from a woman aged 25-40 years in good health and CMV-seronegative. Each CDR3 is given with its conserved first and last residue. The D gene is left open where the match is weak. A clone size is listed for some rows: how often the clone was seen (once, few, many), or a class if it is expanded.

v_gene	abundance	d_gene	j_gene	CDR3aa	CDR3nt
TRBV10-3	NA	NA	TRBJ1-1	CAISESPRVPNTEAFF	TGTGCCATCAGTGAGTCTCCCAGGGTGCCGAACACTGAAGCTTTCTTT
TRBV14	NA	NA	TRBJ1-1	CASSPNLNTEAFF	TGTGCCAGCAGCCCGAACTTGAACACTGAAGCTTTCTTT
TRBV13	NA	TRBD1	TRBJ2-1	CASSQRYRGINEQFF	TGTGCCAGCAGCCAAAGATACAGGGGTATCAATGAGCAGTTCTTC
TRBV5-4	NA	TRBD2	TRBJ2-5	CASSPALAGYQETQYF	TGTGCCAGCAGCCCCGCACTAGCGGGGTACCAAGAGACCCAGTACTTC
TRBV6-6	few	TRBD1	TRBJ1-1	CASSYRGLNTEAFF	TGTGCCAGCAGTTACAGGGGGCTGAACACTGAAGCTTTCTTT
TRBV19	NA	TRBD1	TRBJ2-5	CASSIATGTGRETQYF	TGTGCCAGTAGTATTGCAACCGGGACAGGGAGGGAGACCCAGTACTTC
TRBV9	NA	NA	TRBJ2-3	CASSVLALTDTQYF	TGTGCCAGCAGCGTACTAGCCCTCACAGATACGCAGTATTTT
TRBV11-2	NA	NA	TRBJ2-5	CASSLDPGRETQYF	TGTGCCAGCAGCTTAGACCCAGGCCGAGAGACCCAGTACTTC
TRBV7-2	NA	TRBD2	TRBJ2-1	CASSLSGTEQFF	TGTGCCAGCAGCTTAAGCGGGACTGAGCAGTTCTTC
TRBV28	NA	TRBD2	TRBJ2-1	CASIPPGLAGGPNEQFF	TGTGCCAGCATCCCCCCCGGGCTAGCGGGGGGGCCTAATGAGCAGTTCTTC
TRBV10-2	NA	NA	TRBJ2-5	CASTPRETQYF	TGCGCCAGCACCCCTAGGGAGACCCAGTACTTC
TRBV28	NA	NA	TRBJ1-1	CASSWAPKVSAFF	TGTGCCAGCAGTTGGGCCCCGAAGGTCTCAGCTTTCTTT
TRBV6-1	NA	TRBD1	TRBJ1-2	CASRQGADGYTF	TGTGCCAGCAGACAGGGGGCGGATGGCTACACCTTC
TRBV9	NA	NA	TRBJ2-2	CASSVAPLPRGDTGELFF	TGTGCCAGCAGCGTAGCCCCCCTCCCCAGGGGAGACACCGGGGAGCTGTTTTTT
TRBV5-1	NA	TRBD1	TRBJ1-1	CASSLQGVSTEAFF	TGCGCCAGCAGCTTGCAGGGGGTGAGCACTGAAGCTTTCTTT
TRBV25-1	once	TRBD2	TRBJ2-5	CASSRGGSGGRAEETQYF	TGTGCCAGCAGCCGGGGGGGGAGTGGCGGGAGGGCCGAGGAGACCCAGTACTTC
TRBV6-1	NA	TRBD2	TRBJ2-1	CASSSGGRSYNEQFF	TGTGCCAGCAGCTCGGGGGGACGTAGCTACAATGAGCAGTTCTTC
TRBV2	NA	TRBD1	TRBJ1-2	CASSADRVANGYTF	TGTGCCAGCAGTGCTGACAGGGTTGCGAATGGCTACACCTTC
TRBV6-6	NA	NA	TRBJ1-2	CASYEPGGNYGYTF	TGTGCCAGTTATGAACCGGGAGGGAACTATGGCTACACCTTC
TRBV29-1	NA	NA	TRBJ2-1	CSVHLDSINEQFF	TGCAGCGTCCACCTCGACTCAATCAATGAGCAGTTCTTC
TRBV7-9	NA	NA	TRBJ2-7	CASSAGGSSGEQYF	TGTGCCAGCTCTGCCGGGGGTAGTAGCGGCGAGCAGTACTTC
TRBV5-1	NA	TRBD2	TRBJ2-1	CASSVSTSGGAVNEQFF	TGCGCCAGCAGCGTATCGACTAGCGGGGGGGCGGTCAATGAGCAGTTCTTC
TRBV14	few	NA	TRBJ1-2	CASSQGKGYGYTF	TGTGCCAGCAGCCAAGGGAAGGGGTATGGCTACACCTTC
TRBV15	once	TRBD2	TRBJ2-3	CATSRDPRTRTSTDTQYF	TGTGCCACCAGCAGAGATCCCCGGACTAGGACTAGCACAGATACGCAGTATTTT
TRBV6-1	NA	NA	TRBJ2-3	CASSERVLGRGRTDTQYF	TGTGCCAGCAGTGAAAGGGTTCTGGGGCGGGGGCGCACAGATACGCAGTATTTT
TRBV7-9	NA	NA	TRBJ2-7	CASSLSGLSYEQYF	TGTGCCAGCAGCTTAAGTGGACTCTCCTACGAGCAGTACTTC
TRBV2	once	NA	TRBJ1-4	CASSRGLNEKLFF	TGTGCCAGCAGTAGGGGCTTAAATGAAAAACTGTTTTTT
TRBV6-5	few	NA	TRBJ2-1	CASSGGGDSYNEQFF	TGTGCCAGCAGTGGGGGGGGCGACTCCTACAATGAGCAGTTCTTC